This paragraph reports one T cell receptor (beta chain). Its specificity is not known. The data derive from a study of T cells in localized non-small cell lung cancer. Study outcomes and limitations: Exceeding tumor, uninvolved adjacent lung had the highest T cell clonality. The study detected a median approximately 54 of the top 100 tumor clones in adjacent lung.

Method: immunoSEQ multiplex PCR; TCRdb's copy keeps in-frame clones and lacks some. In the table there are roughly 21,000 clones, 88% of which are singletons. Germline V gene data show CDR1 as MDHEN and CDR2 as SYDVKM. This CDR3 has 17 residues. The ends were cut back, 4 bases at V and 1 base at J, with 20 bases in the middle. This TCR was recovered from a male donor at least 60 years old with stage II lung adenocarcinoma. The sequences come from peripheral blood mononuclear cells, collected before any cancer treatment. The chain is built from TRBV28 and TRBJ2-7; weak D call: TRBD2 (5 bases). CDR3 sequence (DNA): TGTGCCAGCAGTTCCGGGGAAGCCGGCCCCCGTTCCTACGAGCAGTACTTC. Protein product: CASSSGEAGPRSYEQYF.